This is a list of T cell receptor beta chains from one sample in a study of neurological immune-mediated disorders. A single record per CDR3 protein comes from TCRdb applying MiXCR to the 5' RACE reads. Of 55,000 to 65,000 distinct CDR3 sequences listed, 3.5% to 4.5% are singletons. The sample consisted of PBMCs. The receptors here all came from a woman aged 50 to 60 with multiple sclerosis. Each CDR3 is given with its conserved first and last residue. D genes are given only for firm matches. Not all rows give a size; the values are once, few, many and, for expanded clones, a class.

abundance | j_gene | v_gene | d_gene | CDR3nt | CDR3aa
- | TRBJ1-1 | TRBV9 | - | TGTGCCAGCAGCTGGCTGGGGCCGAACACTGAAGCTTTCTTT | CASSWLGPNTEAFF
many | TRBJ2-7 | TRBV20-1 | - | TGCAGTGCCCCGGGGGCGGAATCCTACGAGCAGTACTTC | CSAPGAESYEQYF
- | TRBJ2-7 | TRBV6-2/TRBV6-3 | TRBD1 | TGTGCCAGCAGTATAACCGCCGGGACAGAGTTCTTC | CASSITAGTEFF
many | TRBJ2-3 | TRBV3-1 | TRBD2 | TGTGCCAGCAGCCAAACCCAGCGGGGGTTAGATACGCAGTATTTT | CASSQTQRGLDTQYF
many | TRBJ2-7 | TRBV2 | - | TGTGCCAGCATGCCGGGACCCAGCACCGTCGAGCAGTACTTC | CASMPGPSTVEQYF
many | TRBJ2-7 | TRBV12-3/TRBV12-4 | - | TGTGCCAGCAGTACGGGACAAGGGGGGGCCTACGAGCAGTACTTC | CASSTGQGGAYEQYF
many | TRBJ1-2 | TRBV15 | - | TGTGCCACCAGCAGAGACCTCAAGAATGGCTACACCTTC | CATSRDLKNGYTF
many | TRBJ1-5 | TRBV20-1 | TRBD1 | TGCAGTGCTAGAGATCCGACAGGGAATAATCAGCCCCAGCATTTT | CSARDPTGNNQPQHF
many | TRBJ2-1 | TRBV5-1 | TRBD2 | TGCGCCAGCAGCCCCGAAGTAGCGGGACACAATGAGCAGTTCTTC | CASSPEVAGHNEQFF
many | TRBJ2-3 | TRBV4-3 | - | TGCGCCAGCAGCCAAGACCTTAGTCCCGGTACGCAGTATTTT | CASSQDLSPGTQYF
many | TRBJ1-1 | TRBV5-1 | - | TGCGCCAGCAGCTTGGCAGGGGTACGCACTGAAGCTTTCTTT | CASSLAGVRTEAFF
once | TRBJ2-5 | TRBV20-1 | - | TGCAGTGCTAGAGTCGCTTCGGGCACAGTCCAAGAGACCCAGTACTTC | CSARVASGTVQETQYF
many | TRBJ2-3 | TRBV4-2 | TRBD2 | TGTGCCAGCAGCCAAGAGACTAGCGGGAGCACAGATACGCAGTATTTT | CASSQETSGSTDTQYF
many | TRBJ2-5 | TRBV7-2 | TRBD2 | TGTGCCAGCAGCGTACGTAGCGGGAGTACAGAGACCCAGTACTTC | CASSVRSGSTETQYF
many | TRBJ2-7 | TRBV7-6 | - | TGTGCCAGCAGCTGGGAGGCCGGGGGCGAGCAGTACTTC | CASSWEAGGEQYF
many | TRBJ1-5 | TRBV20-1 | - | TGCAGTGCTAGGGGAGTTAATAGCAATCAGCCCCAGCATTTT | CSARGVNSNQPQHF
many | TRBJ1-1 | TRBV20-1 | TRBD1 | TGCAGTTCCCGGGACAGAATGAACACTGAAGCTTTCTTT | CSSRDRMNTEAFF
many | TRBJ2-7 | TRBV7-2 | TRBD1 | TGTGCCAGCAGCTTAGCGGGGGAACCGGGACAGGTGGAATACGAGCAGTACTTC | CASSLAGEPGQVEYEQYF
- | TRBJ1-6 | TRBV7-9 | - | TGTGCCAGCAGCGATTTAGGCTCACCCCTCCACTTT | CASSDLGSPLHF
many | TRBJ2-5 | TRBV28 | TRBD1 | TGTGCCAGCAGTTCCATCGTCTACGCGGACAGGATACAAGAGACCCAGTACTTC | CASSSIVYADRIQETQYF
many | TRBJ1-4 | TRBV27 | TRBD1 | TGTGCCACGGGACAGTCTTGGGAAAAACTGTTTTTT | CATGQSWEKLFF
many | TRBJ1-1 | TRBV25-1 | - | TGTGCCAGCAGCTCCACACCCACCAGGGACACTGAAGCTTTCTTT | CASSSTPTRDTEAFF
medium-sized | TRBJ1-1 | TRBV20-1 | - | TGTTCAAACACTGAAGCTTTCTTT | CSNTEAFF
- | TRBJ1-5 | TRBV5-6 | - | TGTGCCAGCAGCATTGGAAAGGCGGCCCAGCCCCAGCATTTT | CASSIGKAAQPQHF
many | TRBJ2-2 | TRBV6-4 | TRBD1 | TGTGCCAGCAAGCTCTCAACAGGGGAAGGGACCGGGGAGCTGTTTTTT | CASKLSTGEGTGELFF
many | TRBJ1-2 | TRBV7-2 | - | TGTGCCAGCAGCGCCGAGTTTGGCTACACCTTC | CASSAEFGYTF
many | TRBJ1-6 | TRBV3-1 | - | TGTGCCAGCAGCCAAGATGGAAGAGGAGCCTATAATTCACCCCTCAACTTT | CASSQDGRGAYNSPLNF
many | TRBJ2-2 | TRBV10-3 | - | TGTGCCATCAGTGAGCTAGCCGGGCAGTCCGGGGAGCTGTTTTTT | CAISELAGQSGELFF
many | TRBJ2-4 | TRBV5-6 | - | TGTGCCAGCAGCTTACAGGGACGATTGATGGACATTCAGTACTTC | CASSLQGRLMDIQYF
many | TRBJ2-2 | TRBV4-2 | - | TGTGCCAGCAGCCAAGTAGGGGATTCAGTCGGGGAGCTGTTTTTT | CASSQVGDSVGELFF
few | TRBJ1-6 | TRBV5-1 | TRBD1 | TGCGCCAGCAGCTTGGCCAAGGGCGACAGGGCCAATTCACCCCTCAACTTT | CASSLAKGDRANSPLNF
many | TRBJ2-7 | TRBV4-2 | TRBD2 | TGTGCCAGCAGCCAAGATTTGGCGGGAGGGATCTACGAGCAGTACTTC | CASSQDLAGGIYEQYF
many | TRBJ1-4 | TRBV20-1 | - | TGCAGTGCTAGGCTCCCGGGGGGATTTGGGGAAAAACTGTTTTTT | CSARLPGGFGEKLFF
many | TRBJ1-5 | TRBV2 | - | TGTGCTGGGGGTTACTTGCCCGGTCAGCCCCAGCATTTT | CAGGYLPGQPQHF
many | TRBJ1-5 | TRBV20-1 | - | TGCAGTGCTAGCGTGGGGCAGAGCAATCAGCCCCAGCATTTT | CSASVGQSNQPQHF
many | TRBJ2-1 | TRBV6-2/TRBV6-3 | TRBD2 | TGTGCCAGCAGTTACGCATACCCGGGACTATCCTACAATGAGCAGTTCTTC | CASSYAYPGLSYNEQFF
many | TRBJ2-1 | TRBV11-2 | - | TGTGCCAGCAGTTTGTCCAGGCGGTCCGGAGGGGAGCAGTTCTTC | CASSLSRRSGGEQFF